This T cell receptor beta chain derives from a study of blood T cell repertoires in COVID-19. Whole-study context: The United States, Italy and Spain supplied acute and convalescent COVID-19 samples.

Method: immunoSEQ multiplex PCR; TCRdb's copy keeps in-frame clones and lacks some. Of some 200,000 clones in the sample, more than 85% are singletons; the top ten hold about 3%. After removal of 4 bases from V and 9 bases from J, the junction contained 9 bases not matched to a gene. The length of the CDR3 is 15 residues. The germline V gene encodes CDR1 SGHTA and CDR2 FQGNSA. The chain employs TRBV7-2 and TRBJ1-6; 7 bases align to TRBD1. The specimen sequenced was peripheral blood. The sequence derives from a man in his forties with active or convalescent COVID-19. CDR3 sequence reads: CASSSSQGKGSPLHF. The CDR3 DNA sequence: TGTGCCAGCAGCTCCTCACAGGGGAAAGGTTCACCCCTCCACTTT.